A selection of T cell receptor beta chains follows, all from one sample in a study of T cells in Graves' hyperthyroidism and ophthalmopathy. TCRdb redid the calling of the multiplex PCR reads with MiXCR, one entry per CDR3 protein. The table has 400,000 or so distinct CDR3 sequences, over 13% seen once; the top ten hold approximately 29%. Material: blood. These TCRs come from a man between 45 and 60 years old with Graves' ophthalmopathy. Each CDR3 is given with its conserved first and last residue. The order of the fields is J gene, clone size, D gene, V gene, CDR3 DNA, CDR3 protein. D genes are given only for firm matches. The size field is filled for only some rows; it gives once, few, many or a size class.

J: TRBJ2-2; size: many; D: TRBD2; V: TRBV3-1; DNA: TGTGCCAGCAGCCCGCAAGGAAGCGGGAGGTGGGAGCTGTTTTTT; CDR3: CASSPQGSGRWELFF
J: TRBJ2-1; size: many; D: -; V: TRBV20-1; DNA: TGCAGTGCTCTGGATATGGCCGATCCAAGCTCCTACAATGAGCAGTTCTTC; CDR3: CSALDMADPSSYNEQFF
J: TRBJ2-5; size: many; D: TRBD1; V: TRBV3-1; DNA: TGTGCCAGCAGCCACCCAGGACAGGGGGGGGAGACCCAGTACTTC; CDR3: CASSHPGQGGETQYF
J: TRBJ2-7; size: many; D: TRBD1; V: TRBV2; DNA: TGTGCCAGCAAGGGACAGTCCTACGAGCAGTACTTC; CDR3: CASKGQSYEQYF
J: TRBJ1-1; size: many; D: -; V: TRBV6-1; DNA: TGTGCCAGCAGTTACGGACAGAACACTGAAGCTTTCTTT; CDR3: CASSYGQNTEAFF
J: TRBJ2-1; size: many; D: -; V: TRBV27; DNA: TGTGCCAGCAGTTTATTCCCCAGGGACAAGCAGTTCTTC; CDR3: CASSLFPRDKQFF
J: TRBJ1-4; size: many; D: TRBD1; V: TRBV6-1; DNA: TGTGCCAGCAGTGCAAGGACAGAGACAGGGTACGAAAAACTGTTTTTT; CDR3: CASSARTETGYEKLFF
J: TRBJ2-5; size: many; D: -; V: TRBV12-5; DNA: TGTGCTAGTGGTTTTGAGGAGGCGAAGACCCAGTACTTC; CDR3: CASGFEEAKTQYF
J: TRBJ2-1; size: -; D: -; V: TRBV7-9; DNA: TGTGCCAGCAGCTTAGAGGTTCGAAGTGAGCAGTTCTTC; CDR3: CASSLEVRSEQFF
J: TRBJ2-7; size: few; D: -; V: TRBV7-9; DNA: TGTGCCAGCACCTCGATCGGTCTCTCCTACGAGCAGTACTTC; CDR3: CASTSIGLSYEQYF
J: TRBJ2-2; size: many; D: -; V: TRBV3-1; DNA: TGTGCCAGCGGCCGGGGGTCGAACACCGGGGAGCTGTTTTTT; CDR3: CASGRGSNTGELFF
J: TRBJ2-1; size: few; D: -; V: TRBV3-1; DNA: TGTGCCAGCACCCGGCAGGGCTCCTACAATGAGCAGTTCTTC; CDR3: CASTRQGSYNEQFF
J: TRBJ2-7; size: many; D: TRBD2; V: TRBV2; DNA: TGTGCCAGCAGGAGGGCTAGCGGGAGTGGTTACGAGCAGTACTTC; CDR3: CASRRASGSGYEQYF
J: TRBJ2-2; size: many; D: -; V: TRBV30; DNA: TGTGCCTGGAGGCCCTATACCGGGGAGCTGTTTTTT; CDR3: CAWRPYTGELFF
J: TRBJ1-5; size: many; D: -; V: TRBV18; DNA: TGTGCCAGCTCACGCTCCGGGACCGGACAGCCCCAGCATTTT; CDR3: CASSRSGTGQPQHF
J: TRBJ2-1; size: many; D: TRBD2; V: TRBV4-2; DNA: TGTGCCAGCAGTCAGAGCGGAAGCGGGAGTAACTCGGGGGATGAGCAGTTCTTC; CDR3: CASSQSGSGSNSGDEQFF
J: TRBJ2-1; size: once; D: -; V: TRBV6-2/TRBV6-3; DNA: TGTGCCAGCAGTTGGTACAATGAGCAGTTCTTC; CDR3: CASSWYNEQFF
J: TRBJ2-7; size: many; D: -; V: TRBV7-9; DNA: TGTGCCAGCAGCTTAGTTCCCAGGGCCTACGAGCAGTACTTC; CDR3: CASSLVPRAYEQYF
J: TRBJ2-3; size: -; D: TRBD2; V: TRBV19; DNA: TGTGCCAGTAGTTCGACTAGCGGAGGGGCAGATACGCAGTATTTT; CDR3: CASSSTSGGADTQYF
J: TRBJ2-3; size: many; D: TRBD2; V: TRBV20-1; DNA: TGCAGTGCTAGAGGCGGACTAGCGGGGGGGGCAGATACGCAGTATTTT; CDR3: CSARGGLAGGADTQYF
J: TRBJ1-1; size: many; D: -; V: TRBV6-5; DNA: TGTGCCAGCAGTTACCAGGAGCGGAACACTGAAGCTTTCTTT; CDR3: CASSYQERNTEAFF
J: TRBJ1-4; size: many; D: -; V: TRBV6-1; DNA: TGTGCCAGCAGTTTGGGGGAGGGGGCAACTAATGAAAAACTGTTTTTT; CDR3: CASSLGEGATNEKLFF
J: TRBJ1-4; size: few; D: -; V: TRBV4-1; DNA: TGCGCCAGCAGCCTTGGGACTGGGGTAACTAATGAAAAACTGTTTTTT; CDR3: CASSLGTGVTNEKLFF
J: TRBJ2-3; size: many; D: TRBD2; V: TRBV7-3; DNA: TGTGCCAGCAGCTTAGGGGCGGGGGGCAAGAACACAGATACGCAGTATTTT; CDR3: CASSLGAGGKNTDTQYF
J: TRBJ2-1; size: many; D: -; V: TRBV20-1; DNA: TGCAGTGCTAGATCACCCTCCGGTGAGCAGTTCTTC; CDR3: CSARSPSGEQFF
J: TRBJ1-5; size: -; D: TRBD1; V: TRBV12-5; DNA: TGTGCTAGTGGTTCGGGACAGTCCAATCAGCCCCAGCATTTT; CDR3: CASGSGQSNQPQHF
J: TRBJ2-3; size: few; D: TRBD2; V: TRBV9; DNA: TGTGCCAGCAGCGTAGTTCCGGGAGGGAAAACAGATACGCAGTATTTT; CDR3: CASSVVPGGKTDTQYF